This TCR beta chain was captured by sequencing in a study of CD8 T cells in ankylosing spondylitis. The study, taken as a whole, reports: Enrichment of disease-linked clones was reportedly significant in matched ankylosing spondylitis synovial fluid. Some motif variants were previously reported in reactive arthritis synovial fluid and blood.

V was shortened by 1 base and J by 1 base, with 8 bases between the two germline ends. The germline gives CDR1 SEHNR, CDR2 FQNEAQ (reference sequence). CDR3 length: 14 residues. A quantitative 5'-RACE method, one with molecular barcodes, was used to make TCR beta libraries. TCRdb reprocessed the 5' RACE reads with MiXCR, giving one entry per CDR3 protein. The data contain about 240,000 distinct CDR3 sequences, roughly 8.6% of them seen just once; the ten biggest clones take up approximately 7%. There are many counts of this clonotype. Its antigen remains unknown. This receptor was taken from a male donor with ankylosing spondylitis or in good health (not recorded which). The chain joins TRBV7-9 to TRBJ2-7, with D hard to call. Sequencing was done on a sample of blood, either unsorted or a sorted T cell fraction (not recorded which). The CDR3 region is CASSLVTRSYEQYF. The CDR3 nucleotides are TGTGCCAGCAGCTTAGTAACCAGGTCCTACGAGCAGTACTTC. Variable domain in full (rest from reference TRBV7-9 and TRBJ2-7): DTGVSQNPRHKITKRGQNVTFRCDPISEHNRLYWYRQTLGQGPEFLTYFQNEAQLEKSRLLSDRFSAERPKGSFSTLEIQRTEQGDSAMYLCASSLVTRSYEQYFGPGTRLTVT.